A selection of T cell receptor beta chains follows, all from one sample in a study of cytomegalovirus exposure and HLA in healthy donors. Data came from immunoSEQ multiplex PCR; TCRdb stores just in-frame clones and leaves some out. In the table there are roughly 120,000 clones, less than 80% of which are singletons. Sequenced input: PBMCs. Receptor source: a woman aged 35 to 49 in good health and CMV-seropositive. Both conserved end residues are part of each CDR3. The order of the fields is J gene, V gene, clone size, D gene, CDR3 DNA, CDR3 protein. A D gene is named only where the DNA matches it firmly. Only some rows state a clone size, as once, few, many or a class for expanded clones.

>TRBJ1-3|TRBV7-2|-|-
TGTGCCAGCAGCGTAGTTGCGACCGGGGGAAACACCATATATTTT
CASSVVATGGNTIYF
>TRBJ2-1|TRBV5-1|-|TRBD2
TGCGCCAGCAGTCGCGGGGGGGCCGATCAAAGTGAGCAGTTCTTC
CASSRGGADQSEQFF
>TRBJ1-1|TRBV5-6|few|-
TGTGCCAGCAGCTTGGCTGGGGGGGAGCTAATCACTGAAGCTTTCTTT
CASSLAGGELITEAFF
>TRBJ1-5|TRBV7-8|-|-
TGTGCCAGCAGCCCAGGACAGTCCCTTTCGGCCCAGCATTTT
CASSPGQSLSAQHF
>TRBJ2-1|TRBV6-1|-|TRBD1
TGTGCCAGCAGTGAAAGGGGGCCTAGGTACAATGAGCAGTTCTTC
CASSERGPRYNEQFF
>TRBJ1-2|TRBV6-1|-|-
TGTGCCAGCAGACTCACCTATGGCTACACCTTC
CASRLTYGYTF
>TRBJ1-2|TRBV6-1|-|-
TGTGCCAGCAGTGCAGGCAGATCCTATGGCTACACCTTC
CASSAGRSYGYTF
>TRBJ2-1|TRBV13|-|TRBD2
TGTGCCAGCAGCCCCGGGACTAGCGACGGTGAGCAGTTCTTC
CASSPGTSDGEQFF
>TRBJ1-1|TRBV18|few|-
TGTGCCAGCTCACTTAACAGAAACACTGAAGCTTTCTTT
CASSLNRNTEAFF
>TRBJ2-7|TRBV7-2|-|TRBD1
TGTGCCAGCAGCTTAAGGGGGCGCCAGTACTTC
CASSLRGRQYF
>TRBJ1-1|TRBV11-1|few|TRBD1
TGTGCCAGCAGCATTACAGGGGGTGAAGCTTTCTTT
CASSITGGEAFF
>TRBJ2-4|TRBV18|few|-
TGTGCCAGCTCACCCTCCGGGGGAAAGTCAAACATTCAGTACTTC
CASSPSGGKSNIQYF
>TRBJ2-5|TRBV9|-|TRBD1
TGTGCCAGCAGCGTAGGAAATTCAGGGGGTCAAGAGACCCAGTACTTC
CASSVGNSGGQETQYF
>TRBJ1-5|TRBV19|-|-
TGTGCCAGTAGTATAGATCAGGGTTTAGGCAATCAGCCCCAGCATTTT
CASSIDQGLGNQPQHF
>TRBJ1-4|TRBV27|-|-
TGTGCCAGCAGTTTAGAGAACAGGCAACGTGAAAAACTGTTTTTT
CASSLENRQREKLFF
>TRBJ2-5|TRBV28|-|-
TGTGCCAGCCATGCCTCCGGCGGCAAGACCCAGTACTTC
CASHASGGKTQYF
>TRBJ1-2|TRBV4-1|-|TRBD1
TGCGCCAGCAGCCAAGATGGGGCCGACAGGGGCTATGGCTACACCTTC
CASSQDGADRGYGYTF
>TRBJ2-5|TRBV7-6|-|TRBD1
TGTGCCAGCAGCTTATCAGGGGGCGCTTCCGATGAGACCCAGTACTTC
CASSLSGGASDETQYF
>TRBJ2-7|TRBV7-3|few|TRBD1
TGTGCCAGCAGCTTAAAGACAGGGGGCTTCTACGAGCAGTACTTC
CASSLKTGGFYEQYF
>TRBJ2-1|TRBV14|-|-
TGTGCCAGCAGCCAAGGGGCGGGAATAAGGAGGAATGAGCAGTTCTTC
CASSQGAGIRRNEQFF
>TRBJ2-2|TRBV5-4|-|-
TGTGCCAGCAGCTTGTATCAGACCGGGGAGCTGTTTTTT
CASSLYQTGELFF
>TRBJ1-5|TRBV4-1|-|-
TGCGCCAGCAGCCGGGGGGTTAATCAGCCCCAGCATTTT
CASSRGVNQPQHF